This TCR beta chain was observed in a study of T cell responses to AZD1222 COVID-19 vaccine. The assay was immunoSEQ multiplex PCR, and TCRdb's table has in-frame clones only and misses some. The data hold about 180,000 clones, with around nine tenths observed a single time. Sequences were derived from peripheral blood, sampled 28 days after the second AZD1222 dose. This clonotype originated in an adult who received the AZD1222 COVID-19 vaccine.

This chain's CDR3 is CASSSLAGSYNEQFF. The CDR3 nucleotides are TGCGCCAGCAGTTCCTTAGCGGGGAGCTACAATGAGCAGTTCTTC. The V gene is TRBV5-1, the J gene TRBJ2-1, with 8 bases lining up with TRBD2. Germline CDR1 reads SGHRS; CDR2 reads YFSETQ. The J segment lost 3 bases and the V segment lost 5 bases, leaving 7 bases of the junction unmatched. The CDR3 sequence is 15 residues long.